This TCR beta chain was recorded in a study of OX40 agonist ivuxolimab in advanced cancers. Study-level background: Partial responses occurred in Three dose-escalation patients, one with hepatocellular carcinoma and two with cutaneous melanoma.

The V gene's germline CDR1 is SEHNR and CDR2 FQNEAQ (reference sequence). V was shortened by 2 bases and J by 2 bases, with 6 bases between the two germline ends. The CDR3 length is 13 residues. The data were produced by immunoSEQ multiplex PCR, yet TCRdb's version contains in-frame clones alone and is incomplete. The sample consists of tens of thousands of clones, approximately 90% of them appearing once. The rearrangement joins TRBV7-9 to TRBJ1-2, with D hard to call. Here the sequenced sample was CD4+ or CD8+ T cells sorted from blood, taken in a trial of the OX40 agonist ivuxolimab. This TCR was sampled from an adult with an advanced solid tumor such as melanoma, head and neck, liver or kidney cancer. The CDR3 sequence is CASSLPGNYGYTF. The CDR3 DNA reads TGTGCCAGCAGCTTACCAGGAAACTATGGCTACACCTTC.